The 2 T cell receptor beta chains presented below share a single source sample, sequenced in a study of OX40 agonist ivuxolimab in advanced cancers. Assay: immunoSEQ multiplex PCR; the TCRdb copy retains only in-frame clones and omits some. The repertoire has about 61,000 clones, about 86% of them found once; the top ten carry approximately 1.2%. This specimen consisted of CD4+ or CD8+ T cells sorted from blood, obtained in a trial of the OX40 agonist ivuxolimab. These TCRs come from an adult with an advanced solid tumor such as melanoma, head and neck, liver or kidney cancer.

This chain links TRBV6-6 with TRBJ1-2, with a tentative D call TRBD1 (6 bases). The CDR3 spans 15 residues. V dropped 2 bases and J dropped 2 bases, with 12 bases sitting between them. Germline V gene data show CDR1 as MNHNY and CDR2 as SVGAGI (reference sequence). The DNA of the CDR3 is TGTGCCAGCAGTTACGCGGACAGATTGAACTATGGCTACACCTTC. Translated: CASSYADRLNYGYTF.

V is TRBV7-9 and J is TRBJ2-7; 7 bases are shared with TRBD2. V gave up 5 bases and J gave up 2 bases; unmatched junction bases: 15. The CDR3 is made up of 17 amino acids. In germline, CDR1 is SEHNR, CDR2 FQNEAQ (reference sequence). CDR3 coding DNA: TGTGCCAGCAGCCCCGACAACCGGGACCGGGGGGCCTACGAGCAGTACTTC. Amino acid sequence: CASSPDNRDRGAYEQYF.